Following are 31 T cell receptor beta chains from one sample sequenced in a study of beta chain features in type 1 diabetes. Expressed TCRB transcripts were sequenced because the isolated RNA had all been reverse transcribed beforehand. Assay used: immunoSEQ multiplex PCR; TCRdb lists only in-frame clones, some missing. The data hold 550,000 to 850,000 clones, with around an eighth observed a single time. For these receptors, no antigen is known. Notes on the study in general: Shorter TCRB CDR3s, moderately but significantly so, were found in Type 1 diabetes patients in all four CD4+ subsets.

Sequenced input: naive CD4+ T cells from blood. These receptors originate from a man younger than 30 with type 1 diabetes.

The rearrangement joins TRBV7-2 to TRBJ2-5; 7 nucleotides agree with TRBD1. Germline V gene lookup returns CDR1 SGHTA and CDR2 FQGNSA. V was pared by 1 base and J by 1 base, with 3 bases of the junction left unmatched. The CDR3 extends over 15 amino acids. CDR3 sequence reads: CASSLVTGSQETQYF. In DNA form, the CDR3 reads TGTGCCAGCAGCTTAGTGACAGGGTCCCAAGAGACCCAGTACTTC.

This clone was detected a few times. The rearrangement links TRBV6-6 to TRBJ1-3; D is uncertain. Trimming pared 2 bases from V and 4 bases from J, leaving 3 bases between. Looked up from germline, CDR1 is MNHNY and CDR2 is SVGAGI (reference sequence). The CDR3 is made up of 12 amino acids. The CDR3: CASSYEGNTIYF. CDR3 nucleotide sequence: TGTGCCAGCAGTTACGAAGGAAACACCATATATTTT.

The rearrangement uses TRBV9 and TRBJ2-2; possibly TRBD1 or TRBD2 for D (5 bases each). Trimming removed 0 bases at V and 1 base at J, with 7 bases between. CDR1 and CDR2 (germline): SGDLS, YYNGEE. The CDR3 loop spans 15 amino acids. The CDR3 region is CASSVAGLNTGELFF. The DNA for the CDR3 is TGTGCCAGCAGCGTAGCGGGGCTGAACACCGGGGAGCTGTTTTTT.

V gene TRBV7-8 combines with J gene TRBJ1-2; D remains unclear. The V end lost 5 bases, the J end lost 8 bases, and 18 bases lay between the germline ends. Germline CDR1 reads SGHVS; CDR2 reads FQNEAQ. This CDR3 has 14 residues. The CDR3 protein is CASSTDTEGYGYTF. DNA of the CDR3: TGTGCCAGCAGCACCGACACGGAGGGTTACGGCTACACCTTC.

The chain employs TRBV19 and TRBJ2-3, with TRBD2 matching 10 bases. V shed 6 bases, J shed 2 bases, and the junction held 14 bases outside the gene matches. CDR1 is LNHDA, CDR2 SQIVND, per germline (reference sequence). The CDR3 consists of 18 residues. CDR3 sequence (DNA): TGTGCCAGTAGAACGCGGACTAGCGGCCTCTCCTTCACAGATACGCAGTATTTT. Its translation: CASRTRTSGLSFTDTQYF. The variable domain in full, completed from reference TRBV19 and TRBJ2-3, reads DGGITQSPKYLFRKEGQNVTLSCEQNLNHDAMYWYRQDPGQGLRLIYYSQIVNDFQKGDIAEGYSVSREKKESFPLTVTSAQKNPTAFYLCASRTRTSGLSFTDTQYFGPGTRLTVL.

This CDR3 reads CASSKRSGTNTGELFF. The CDR3 coding sequence is TGTGCCAGCAGCAAACGTTCTGGGACGAACACCGGGGAGCTGTTTTTT. The V call is TRBV21-1, the J call TRBJ2-2. TRBV21-1 is given as a pseudogene. The CDR3 runs 16 residues.

The chain combines TRBV6-5 with TRBJ2-4; tentatively, D is TRBD1 or TRBD2 (5 bases each). Germline V CDR1 and CDR2: MNHEY, SVGAGI. The CDR3 has 13 residues. The ends were cut back, 6 bases at V and 11 bases at J, with 17 bases in the middle. CDR3 protein: CASSLNSRDVQYF. Here the CDR3 DNA reads TGTGCCAGCAGCTTAAATTCGAGGGACGTTCAGTACTTC.

This clone has just a few counts. J is TRBJ2-3 and V is TRBV7-3; D is ambiguous. Germline V gives CDR1 SGHTA, CDR2 FQGTGA. V was clipped by 5 bases and J by 1 base, with 13 bases between them. The CDR3 contains 15 residues. CDR3 loop: CASSLRAPGTDTQYF. DNA for the CDR3: TGTGCCAGCAGCCTAAGGGCCCCGGGCACAGATACGCAGTATTTT.

This rearrangement joins TRBV30 to TRBJ2-7; TRBD1 matches 7 bases. The trim removed 2 bases at V and 4 bases at J, leaving 8 bases unmatched. CDR1 and CDR2 (germline): GTSNPN, SVGIG (reference sequence). This CDR3 is built from 14 residues. CDR3 bases: TGTGCCTGGAGTCTCGGGACAGAGAAGTACGAGCAGTACTTC. Amino acids: CAWSLGTEKYEQYF.

A remark on this clone: The sample carries other DNA sequences with the same CDR3. This chain links TRBV20-1 with TRBJ1-1; no reliable D call. CDR3 length equals 11 residues. Deletions cut 5 bases from V and 1 base from J, with 5 bases between. In germline, CDR1 is DFQATT, CDR2 SNEGSKA (reference sequence). In DNA form, the CDR3 reads TGCAGTGCTGGGCCGAACACTGAAGCTTTCTTT. It yields the protein CSAGPNTEAFF.

This clone was picked up a small number of times. The DNA for the CDR3 is TGCGCCAGCAGCTTGGCAAAGGGGGAGGAACTGTTTTTT. Protein sequence: CASSLAKGEELFF. The V gene is TRBV5-1, the J gene TRBJ1-4; D is perhaps TRBD1 (6 bases). The germline gives CDR1 SGHRS, CDR2 YFSETQ. The V and J ends lost 0 bases and 12 bases respectively, with 12 bases between them. This CDR3 is built from 13 residues.

This clone was found a few times. The CDR3 DNA sequence: TGCAGTGCTTCGGACAATGAGCAGTTCTTC. It translates to CSASDNEQFF. The chain links TRBV20-1 to TRBJ2-1; D uncertain. Germline V lookup: CDR1 DFQATT, CDR2 SNEGSKA (reference sequence). The CDR3 extends over 10 amino acids. Trimming pared 5 bases from V and 5 bases from J, leaving 4 bases between.

The V and J genes are TRBV6-6 and TRBJ1-3, with D maybe TRBD1 (5 bases). The CDR3 runs to 13 residues. V was pared by 10 bases and J by 4 bases, with 14 bases between. Germline V gene data show CDR1 as MNHNY and CDR2 as SVGAGI (reference sequence). CDR3 sequence reads: CANGGAQGNTIYF. The CDR3 nucleotides read TGTGCCAACGGCGGGGCTCAAGGAAACACCATATATTTT.

This clone was picked up a small number of times. V usage is TRBV6-5 and J usage is TRBJ2-1, with a weak D call TRBD1 (6 bases). This CDR3 contains 15 residues. Trimming left V 3 bases short and J 3 bases short, with 12 bases between. Germline values: CDR1 MNHEY, CDR2 SVGAGI. CDR3 in amino acids: CASSYLRGNYNEQFF. In DNA form, the CDR3 reads TGTGCCAGCAGTTATTTGAGGGGGAACTACAATGAGCAGTTCTTC.

The chain uses TRBV25-1 and TRBJ2-3, with TRBD2 identical over 8 bases. The V and J ends lost 3 bases and 4 bases, in that order; junction bases with no gene match: 15. This CDR3 has 18 amino acids. CDR1 MGHDK and CDR2 SYGVNS come from the germline V gene. The CDR3 DNA sequence: TGTGCCAGCAGTGAGAGTGGCGGGGGGTCCGTGTTGGCAGATACGCAGTATTTT. Protein product: CASSESGGGSVLADTQYF. Full variable domain (missing parts from reference TRBV25-1 and TRBJ2-3): EADIYQTPRYLVIGTGKKITLECSQTMGHDKMYWYQQDPGMELHLIHYSYGVNSTEKGDLSSESTVSRIRTEHFPLTLESARPSHTSQYLCASSESGGGSVLADTQYFGPGTRLTVL.

This clone was detected only a few times. The CDR3 coding sequence is TGTGCCATCAGTGAGGGCACCTACAATGAGCAGTTCTTC. Amino acid sequence: CAISEGTYNEQFF. The chain employs TRBV10-3 and TRBJ2-1, with unresolved D. Germline CDR1 is ENHRY and CDR2 is SYGVKD. This CDR3 is built from 13 residues. The V end lost 2 bases, the J end lost 2 bases, and 4 bases lay between the germline ends.

V gene TRBV7-9 combines with J gene TRBJ2-5, with unresolved D. The length of the CDR3 is 14 residues. Germline values: CDR1 SEHNR, CDR2 FQNEAQ (reference sequence). V lost 0 bases, J lost 5 bases, and 10 bases lay in between. As DNA, the CDR3 is TGTGCCAGCAGCTTAGCACCCAAGAGGGAGACCCAGTACTTC. As protein: CASSLAPKRETQYF.

The J gene is TRBJ1-1, the V gene TRBV6-5, with D possibly matching TRBD1 (6 bases). Trimming took off 5 bases at V and 5 bases at J, with 9 bases between the two ends. CDR3 length: 12 residues. The germline V gene encodes CDR1 MNHEY and CDR2 SVGAGI. The CDR3 loop is CASSGGRTEAFF. The CDR3 coding sequence is TGTGCCAGCAGTGGGGGGCGAACTGAAGCTTTCTTT.

For this clone: At the DNA level, this CDR3 is encoded by other sequences in the same sample as well. The chain links TRBV6-5 to TRBJ2-7; 10 nucleotides agree with TRBD1. Per the germline V gene, CDR1 is MNHEY and CDR2 is SVGAGI. The CDR3 consists of 15 residues. V was pared by 3 bases and J by 3 bases, with 5 bases of the junction left unmatched. CDR3 in DNA: TGTGCCAGCAGTTATTCCGGGACAGGGGACTACGAGCAGTACTTC. This encodes CASSYSGTGDYEQYF.

This sequence joins TRBV19 and TRBJ2-3, with D maybe TRBD1 (6 bases). The V end was cut by 3 bases, the J end by 11 bases, with 21 bases between. Germline V gene sequence: CDR1 LNHDA, CDR2 SQIVND (reference sequence). This CDR3 is 15 amino acids long. In nucleotides, the CDR3 is TGTGCCAGTAGTATGAACCAGCCCGGGCAGGGGAAGCAGTATTTT. Residues: CASSMNQPGQGKQYF.

This clone turned up a few times. The rearrangement uses TRBV6-4 and TRBJ2-5; the D gene is possibly TRBD2 (5 bases). The germline V gene has CDR1 MRHNA and CDR2 SNTAGT. This CDR3 has 13 residues. Deletions cut 6 bases from V and 4 bases from J, with 12 bases between. In nucleotides, the CDR3 is TGTGCCAGCAGCTTGACTACGCGAGAGACCCAGTACTTC. Translating gives CASSLTTRETQYF.

Comments on this clone: The junction differs from germline at one of its ends, possibly a read error. The CDR3 coding sequence is TGTGCCACTAAGGACAGGGGCTTT. Amino acids: CATKDRGF. The chain couples TRBV5-4 to TRBJ1-4; 9 bases line up with TRBD1. CDR1 and CDR2 from the germline V gene are SGHNT and YYREEE (reference sequence). This CDR3 is built from 8 residues.

This chain links TRBV23-1 with TRBJ1-2; maybe TRBD1 (6 bases). TRBV23-1 is marked as an open reading frame, function uncertain. V shed 3 bases and J shed 8 bases, with 22 bases lying between them. This CDR3 has 16 amino acids. This chain's CDR3 is CASSQPPKDSIWGYTF. CDR3 DNA sequence: TGCGCCAGCAGTCAGCCTCCTAAGGACAGCATTTGGGGCTACACCTTC.

This clone was found a few times. Since a much larger clone is just one base distant, this may be a read error. Other DNA sequences of this sample code for an identical CDR3. V gene TRBV7-9 combines with J gene TRBJ2-5, with D unclear. The CDR3 has 11 amino acids. The V end lost 0 bases, the J end lost 4 bases, and 0 bases lay between the germline ends. Germline lookup yields CDR1 SEHNR and CDR2 FQNEAQ (reference sequence). The CDR3 bases are TGTGCCAGCAGCTTAGCAGAGACCCAGTACTTC. Encoded protein: CASSLAETQYF.

This clone was recorded a few times. V usage is TRBV2 and J usage is TRBJ1-5, with TRBD1 as a possible D gene (6 bases). The CDR3 spans 15 residues. The germline gives CDR1 SNHLY, CDR2 FYNNEI. With 7 bases removed from V and 3 bases from J, the gap between germline ends came to 16 bases. The CDR3 DNA sequence: TGTGCCAGCACCCTTGGGGGGGGCACCAATCAGCCCCAGCATTTT. Its translation: CASTLGGGTNQPQHF.

The chain uses TRBV7-4 and TRBJ2-7; 10 bases fit TRBD1. V lost 3 bases and J lost 5; bases outside the gene matches: 4. The CDR3 sequence is 14 residues long. Germline-derived CDR1 and CDR2 are SGHVT and SQSDAQ. As DNA, the CDR3 is TGTGCCAGCAGCTTTGGGACAGGGGTTGACGAGCAGTACTTC. Residues: CASSFGTGVDEQYF. Variable domain in full (rest from reference TRBV7-4 and TRBJ2-7): GAGVSQSPRYKVAKRGRDVALRCDSISGHVTLYWYRQTLGQGSEVLTYSQSDAQRDKSGRPSGRFSAERPERSVSTLKIQRTEQGDSAVYLCASSFGTGVDEQYFGPGTRLTVT.

This clone has a handful of counts. The CDR3 DNA is TGTGCCAGCAGCTTGCTCTACGATACGCAGTATTTT. Encoded protein: CASSLLYDTQYF. J is TRBJ2-3 and V is TRBV5-6; the D is unclear. The CDR3 sequence is 12 residues long. V was pared by 1 base and J by 6 bases, with 6 bases between. Germline-derived CDR1 and CDR2 are SGHDT and YYEEEE. Variable domain in full (rest from reference TRBV5-6 and TRBJ2-3): DAGVTQSPTHLIKTRGQQVTLRCSPKSGHDTVSWYQQALGQGPQFIFQYYEEEERQRGNFPDRFSGHQFPNYSSELNVNALLLGDSALYLCASSLLYDTQYFGPGTRLTVL.

The chain employs TRBV6-5 and TRBJ2-1; possible D gene TRBD2, 6 bases. From germline, CDR1 is MNHEY and CDR2 SVGAGI. Trimming took off 7 bases at V and 0 bases at J, with 13 bases between the two ends. There are 15 residues in the CDR3. The CDR3 spells CASTRPGSSYNEQFF. As DNA, the CDR3 is TGTGCCAGCACCCGACCCGGGAGCTCCTACAATGAGCAGTTCTTC.

The V and J genes are TRBV25-1 and TRBJ2-2; 7 bases match TRBD1. V was clipped by 1 base and J by 2 bases; unmatched bases: 4. Germline CDR1 reads MGHDK; CDR2 reads SYGVNS. This CDR3 contains 16 residues. CDR3 residues: CASSELGTANTGELFF. For the CDR3, the DNA is TGTGCCAGCAGTGAATTAGGGACAGCAAACACCGGGGAGCTGTTTTTT.

There are a few counts of this clone. The V call is TRBV19, the J call TRBJ1-4; no clear D gene. With 5 bases removed from V and 3 bases from J, the gap between germline ends came to 1 base. CDR1 LNHDA and CDR2 SQIVND come from the germline V gene (reference sequence). This CDR3 region has 11 residues. The CDR3 protein is CASSPNEKLFF. Here the CDR3 DNA reads TGTGCCAGTAGTCCTAATGAAAAACTGTTTTTT.

This clone was seen only a few times. The rearrangement links TRBV7-9 to TRBJ2-1; 12 bases map to TRBD1. Germline V CDR1 and CDR2: SEHNR, FQNEAQ (reference sequence). The ends lost 4 bases at V and 6 bases at J; junction bases unmatched: 7. The CDR3 spans 16 residues. CDR3 nucleotides: TGTGCCAGCAGCTCGGGACAGGGGGCATATACCAATGAGCAGTTCTTC. It translates to CASSSGQGAYTNEQFF.